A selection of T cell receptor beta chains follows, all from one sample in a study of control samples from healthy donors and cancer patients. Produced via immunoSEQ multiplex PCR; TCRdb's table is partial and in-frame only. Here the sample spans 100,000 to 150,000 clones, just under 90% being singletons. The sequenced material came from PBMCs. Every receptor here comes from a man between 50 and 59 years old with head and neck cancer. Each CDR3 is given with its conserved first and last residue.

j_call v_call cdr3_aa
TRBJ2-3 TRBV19 CASSRVSGEDTQYF
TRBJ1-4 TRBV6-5 CASSYSGRGNEKLFF
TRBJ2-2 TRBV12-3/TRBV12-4 CASSLGAGGELFF
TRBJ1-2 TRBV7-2 CASSSRDASRGYTF
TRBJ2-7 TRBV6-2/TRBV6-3 CASSYTSAEQYF
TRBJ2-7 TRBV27 CASSIGPRYEQYF
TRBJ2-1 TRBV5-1 CASSSRDGSYNEQFF
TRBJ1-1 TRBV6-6 CASTGQGDMNTEAFF
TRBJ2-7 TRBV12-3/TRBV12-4 CASSLGQSYEQYF
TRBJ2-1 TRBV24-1 CATSDAGVHEQFF
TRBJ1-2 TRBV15 CATSPGNYGYTF
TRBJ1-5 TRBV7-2 CASSLEAQWTQPQHF
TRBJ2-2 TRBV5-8 CASSLFGQGAQRGELFF
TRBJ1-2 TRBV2 CATFRGPNYGYTF
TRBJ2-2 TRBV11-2 CASSLGTGELFF
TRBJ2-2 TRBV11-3 CASSLVGAGAGELFF
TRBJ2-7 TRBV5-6 CASHSGGPSYEQYF
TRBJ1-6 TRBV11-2 CASSELDGTFNSPLHF
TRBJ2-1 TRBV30 CAWRTSGSNEQFF
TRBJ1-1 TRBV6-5 CASRKQGASTEAFF
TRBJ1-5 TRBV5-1 CASSFDSANQPQHF
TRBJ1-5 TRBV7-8 CASSLVSGRMDNQPQHF
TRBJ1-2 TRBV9 CASSRDPDASYGYTF
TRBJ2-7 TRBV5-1 CASSLAKWDYASYEQYF
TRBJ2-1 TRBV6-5 CASSYGGRDDEQFF
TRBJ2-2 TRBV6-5 CATRSGSNTGELFF
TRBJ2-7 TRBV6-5 CASSRSVGYEQYF
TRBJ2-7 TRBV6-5 CASSYTENGYEQYF
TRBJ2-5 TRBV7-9 CASSLDLGYQETQYF
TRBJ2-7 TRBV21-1 CASSNLGDRAKEQYF
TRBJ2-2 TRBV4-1 CASSQDNTGELFF
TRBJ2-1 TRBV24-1 CATSDLGGGYNEQFF
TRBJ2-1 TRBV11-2 CASSLGTSGGDEQFF
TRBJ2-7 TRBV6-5 CASSYTLDRTEQYF
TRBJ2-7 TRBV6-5 CASSRGLGFYEQYF
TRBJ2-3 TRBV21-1 CASSNVTDTQYF
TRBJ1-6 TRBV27 CASSFGRGSPLHF
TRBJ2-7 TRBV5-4 CASSLDRGYEQYF
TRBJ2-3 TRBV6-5 CASSTPSGSNTQYF
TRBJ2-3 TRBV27 CASSLGDTQYF
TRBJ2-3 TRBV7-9 CASSLRASVGDTQYF
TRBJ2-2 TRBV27 CASNRDRGSGELFF
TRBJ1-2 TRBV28 CASSFIGRGGGYTF
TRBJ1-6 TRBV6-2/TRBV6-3 CASSYPQGYSPLHF
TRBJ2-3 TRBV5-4 CASSAGGVGTDTQYF
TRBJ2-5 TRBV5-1 CASSWTGTRDQETQYF
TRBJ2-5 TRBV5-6 CASSLVDGRTGETQYF
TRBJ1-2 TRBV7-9 CASSPGASNYGYTF
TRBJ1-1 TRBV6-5 CASKVSMNTEAFF
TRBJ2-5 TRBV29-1 CSVVREETQYF
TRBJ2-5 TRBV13 CASSLAGSGRGGAAQETQYF
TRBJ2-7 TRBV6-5 CASSSGTVSSYEQYF
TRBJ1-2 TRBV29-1 CSVGGQLNYGYTF
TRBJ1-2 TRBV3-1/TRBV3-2 CASSQSGWGYTF
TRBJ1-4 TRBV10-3 CAISTGGDNEKLFF
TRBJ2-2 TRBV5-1 CASSVTRRELFF
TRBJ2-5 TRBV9 CASSVEGGLGETQYF
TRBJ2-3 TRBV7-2 CASSFYGDTQYF
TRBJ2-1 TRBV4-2 CASSHASGEAREQFF